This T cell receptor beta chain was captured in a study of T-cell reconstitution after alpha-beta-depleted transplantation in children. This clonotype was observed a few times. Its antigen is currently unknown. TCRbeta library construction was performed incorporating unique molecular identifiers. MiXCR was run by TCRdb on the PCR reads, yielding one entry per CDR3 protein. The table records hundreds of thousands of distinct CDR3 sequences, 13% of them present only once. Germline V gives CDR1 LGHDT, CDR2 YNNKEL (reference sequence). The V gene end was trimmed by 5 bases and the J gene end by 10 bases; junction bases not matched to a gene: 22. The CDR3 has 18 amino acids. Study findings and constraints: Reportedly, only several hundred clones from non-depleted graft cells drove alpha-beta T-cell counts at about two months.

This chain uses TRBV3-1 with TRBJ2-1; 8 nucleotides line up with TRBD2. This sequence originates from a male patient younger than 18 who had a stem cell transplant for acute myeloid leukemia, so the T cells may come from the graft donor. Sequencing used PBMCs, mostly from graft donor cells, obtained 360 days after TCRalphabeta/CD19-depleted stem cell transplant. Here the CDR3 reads CASSFRDNGTRELREQFF. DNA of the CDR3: TGTGCCAGCAGCTTCCGGGACAATGGGACTAGGGAACTGAGGGAGCAGTTCTTC.